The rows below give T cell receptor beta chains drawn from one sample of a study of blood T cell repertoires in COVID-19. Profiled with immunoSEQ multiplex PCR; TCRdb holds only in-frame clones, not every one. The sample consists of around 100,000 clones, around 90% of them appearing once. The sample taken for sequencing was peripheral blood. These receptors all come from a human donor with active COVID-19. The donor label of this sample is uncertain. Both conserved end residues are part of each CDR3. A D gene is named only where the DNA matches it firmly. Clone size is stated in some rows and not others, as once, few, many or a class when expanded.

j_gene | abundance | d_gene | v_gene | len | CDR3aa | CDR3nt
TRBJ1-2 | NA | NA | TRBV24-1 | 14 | CATSSEGETYGYTF | TGTGCCACCAGTAGTGAAGGGGAAACCTATGGCTACACCTTC
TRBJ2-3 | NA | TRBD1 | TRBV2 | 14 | CASRMDRASDTQYF | TGTGCCAGCAGAATGGACAGGGCATCAGATACGCAGTATTTT
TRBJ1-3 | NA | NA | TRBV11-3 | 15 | CASSLSAGDGNTIYF | TGTGCCAGCAGCTTATCCGCAGGGGATGGAAACACCATATATTTT
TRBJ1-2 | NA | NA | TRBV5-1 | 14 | CASSSEGTGYGYTF | TGCGCCAGCAGCTCGGAAGGAACAGGCTATGGCTACACCTTC
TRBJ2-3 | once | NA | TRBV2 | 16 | CASSFTPGTSTDTQYF | TGTGCCAGCAGTTTCACCCCGGGAACTAGCACAGATACGCAGTATTTT
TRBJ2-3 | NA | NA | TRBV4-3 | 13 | CASSQAGTDTQYF | TGCGCCAGCAGCCAAGCGGGCACAGATACGCAGTATTTT
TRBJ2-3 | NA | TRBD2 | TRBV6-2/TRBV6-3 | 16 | CASSFGGGPYTDTQYF | TGTGCCAGCAGCTTTGGCGGGGGGCCTTACACAGATACGCAGTATTTT
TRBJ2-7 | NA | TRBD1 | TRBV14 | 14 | CASSPDRARYEQYF | TGTGCCAGCAGCCCCGACAGGGCGAGGTACGAGCAGTACTTC
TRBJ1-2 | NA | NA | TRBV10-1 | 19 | CASRAPRRGMRPTNYGYTF | TGCGCCAGCAGGGCTCCCAGGCGTGGTATGAGACCCACCAACTATGGCTACACCTTC
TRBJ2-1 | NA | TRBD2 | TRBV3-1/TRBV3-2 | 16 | CASSIRGGAPYNEQFF | TGTGCCAGCAGCATACGCGGGGGGGCACCCTACAATGAGCAGTTCTTC
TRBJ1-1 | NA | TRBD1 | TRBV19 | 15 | CASSPDRGLTGGAFF | TGTGCCAGTAGCCCTGACAGGGGCCTTACTGGGGGAGCTTTCTTT
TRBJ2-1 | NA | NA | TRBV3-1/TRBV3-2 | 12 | CASSQDQNEQFF | TGTGCCAGCAGCCAAGATCAAAATGAGCAGTTCTTC
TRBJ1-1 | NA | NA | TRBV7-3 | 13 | CASSGGRAHEAFF | TGTGCCAGCAGCGGAGGCAGAGCCCATGAAGCTTTCTTT
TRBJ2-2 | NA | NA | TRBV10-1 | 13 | CASNPGNTGELFF | TGCGCCAGCAATCCAGGAAACACCGGGGAGCTGTTTTTT
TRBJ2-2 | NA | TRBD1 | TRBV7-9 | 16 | CASSLSDRGSTGELFF | TGTGCCAGCAGCTTAAGTGACAGGGGTAGCACCGGGGAGCTGTTTTTT
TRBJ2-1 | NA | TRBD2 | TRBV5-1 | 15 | CASSRSSGGVNEQFF | TGCGCCAGCAGCCGTAGTAGCGGGGGGGTTAATGAGCAGTTCTTC
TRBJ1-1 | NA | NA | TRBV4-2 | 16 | CASSQISGGINTEAFF | TGTGCCAGCAGCCAAATCAGCGGAGGGATAAACACTGAAGCTTTCTTT
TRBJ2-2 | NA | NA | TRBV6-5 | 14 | CASAVDREPGELFF | TGTGCCAGCGCTGTGGATCGGGAGCCTGGGGAGCTGTTTTTT
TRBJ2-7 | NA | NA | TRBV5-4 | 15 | CASSLGVGHPYEQYF | TGTGCCAGCAGCTTGGGGGTTGGACACCCCTACGAGCAGTACTTC
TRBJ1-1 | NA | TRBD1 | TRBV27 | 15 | CASSSQGGANTEAFF | TGTGCCAGCAGTTCACAAGGGGGCGCGAACACTGAAGCTTTCTTT
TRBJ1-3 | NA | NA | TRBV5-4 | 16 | CASSRGQPGAGNTIYF | TGTGCCAGCAGCCGAGGACAGCCCGGCGCTGGAAACACCATATATTTT
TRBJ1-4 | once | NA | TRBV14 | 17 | CASSQDRAGGRREKLFF | TGTGCCAGCAGCCAAGATCGGGCGGGAGGGCGGCGTGAAAAACTGTTTTTT
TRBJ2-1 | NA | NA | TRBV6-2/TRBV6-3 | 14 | CASSYSHTYNEQFF | TGTGCCAGCAGTTACTCGCATACATACAATGAGCAGTTCTTC
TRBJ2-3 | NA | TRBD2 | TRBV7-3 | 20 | CASSLGEPMMGLELVDTQYF | TGTGCCAGCAGCTTAGGCGAACCGATGATGGGACTAGAGTTGGTAGATACGCAGTATTTT
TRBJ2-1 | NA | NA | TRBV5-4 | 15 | CASSLGQLGVNEQFF | TGTGCCAGCAGCTTGGGACAGTTAGGAGTAAATGAGCAGTTCTTC
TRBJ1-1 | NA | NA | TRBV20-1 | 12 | CSASGGDTEAFF | TGCAGTGCTAGTGGGGGGGACACTGAAGCTTTCTTT
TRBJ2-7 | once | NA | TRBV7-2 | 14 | CASSLYREAYEQYF | TGTGCCAGCAGCTTATACAGGGAAGCCTACGAGCAGTACTTC
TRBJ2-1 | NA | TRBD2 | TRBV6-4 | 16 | CASSDATSGGHNEQFF | TGTGCCAGCAGTGACGCAACTAGCGGGGGACACAATGAGCAGTTCTTC
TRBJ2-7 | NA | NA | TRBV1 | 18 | CTSSQDAAGGLPPYEQYF | TGCACCAGCAGCCAAGATGCAGCGGGGGGCCTACCGCCCTACGAGCAGTACTTC
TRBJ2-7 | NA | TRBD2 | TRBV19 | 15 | CASSISSGVSYEQYF | TGTGCCAGTAGTATATCTAGCGGGGTCTCCTACGAGCAGTACTTC
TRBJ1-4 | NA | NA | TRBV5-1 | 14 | CASSPGWGGEKLFF | TGCGCCAGCAGCCCAGGCTGGGGGGGTGAAAAACTGTTTTTT
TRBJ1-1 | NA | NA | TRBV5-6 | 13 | CASSLVRNRNAFF | TGTGCCAGCAGCTTGGTAAGGAACAGGAACGCTTTCTTT
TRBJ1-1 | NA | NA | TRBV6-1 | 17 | CASSDYRGRAMNTEAFF | TGTGCCAGCAGTGACTACAGAGGGCGGGCCATGAACACTGAAGCTTTCTTT
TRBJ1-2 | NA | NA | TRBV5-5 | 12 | CASSSTGGGYTF | TGTGCCAGCAGCTCCACCGGAGGTGGCTACACCTTC
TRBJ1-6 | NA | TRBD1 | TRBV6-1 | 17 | CASSEGGWGQGNSPLHF | TGTGCCAGCAGTGAAGGAGGGTGGGGACAGGGGAATTCACCCCTCCACTTT
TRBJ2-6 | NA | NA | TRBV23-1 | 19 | CASSRDLMGQGSSFDVLTF | TGCGCCAGCAGTCGCGACCTAATGGGGCAGGGCTCAAGTTTCGACGTCCTGACTTTC
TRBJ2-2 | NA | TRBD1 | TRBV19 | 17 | CASSIAPRTGDTGELFF | TGTGCCAGTAGTATAGCCCCTCGGACAGGGGACACCGGGGAGCTGTTTTTT
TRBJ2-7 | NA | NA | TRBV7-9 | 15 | CASSTQRGGNYEQYF | TGTGCCAGCAGCACCCAAAGGGGGGGAAACTACGAGCAGTACTTC
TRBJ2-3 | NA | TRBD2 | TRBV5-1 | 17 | CASSLALGSGVTDTQYF | TGCGCCAGCAGCTTGGCCTTAGGTAGCGGGGTCACAGATACGCAGTATTTT
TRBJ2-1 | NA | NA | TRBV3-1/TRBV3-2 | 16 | CASSQGKFSSYNEQFF | TGTGCCAGCAGCCAAGGAAAGTTTAGCTCCTACAATGAGCAGTTCTTC
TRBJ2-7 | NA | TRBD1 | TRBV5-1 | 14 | CASSSGQGTYEQYF | TGCGCCAGCAGCTCGGGACAGGGAACCTACGAGCAGTACTTC
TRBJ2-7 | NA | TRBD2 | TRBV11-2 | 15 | CASSLLAGGSLEQYF | TGTGCCAGCAGCCTATTAGCGGGGGGCTCGCTTGAGCAGTACTTC
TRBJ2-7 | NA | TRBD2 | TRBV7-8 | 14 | CASSLAGGAYEQYF | TGTGCCAGCAGCTTAGCGGGGGGGGCCTACGAGCAGTACTTC
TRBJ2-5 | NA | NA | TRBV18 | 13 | CASSPKQGETQYF | TGTGCCAGCTCACCGAAACAGGGAGAGACCCAGTACTTC
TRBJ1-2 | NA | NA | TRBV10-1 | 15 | CASTTESGASDGYTF | TGCGCCAGCACCACAGAGTCAGGGGCGTCAGATGGCTACACCTTC
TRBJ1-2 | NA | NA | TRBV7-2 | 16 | CASSLSQGPLNYGYTF | TGTGCCAGCAGCTTAAGTCAGGGCCCTCTTAACTATGGCTACACCTTC
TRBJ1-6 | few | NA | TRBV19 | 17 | CASSIGAAGDKFSPLHF | TGTGCCAGTAGCATAGGGGCAGCCGGGGACAAATTTTCACCCCTCCACTTT
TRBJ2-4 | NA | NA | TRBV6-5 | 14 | CASREESGKNIQYF | TGTGCCAGCAGGGAGGAGTCCGGCAAAAACATTCAGTACTTC